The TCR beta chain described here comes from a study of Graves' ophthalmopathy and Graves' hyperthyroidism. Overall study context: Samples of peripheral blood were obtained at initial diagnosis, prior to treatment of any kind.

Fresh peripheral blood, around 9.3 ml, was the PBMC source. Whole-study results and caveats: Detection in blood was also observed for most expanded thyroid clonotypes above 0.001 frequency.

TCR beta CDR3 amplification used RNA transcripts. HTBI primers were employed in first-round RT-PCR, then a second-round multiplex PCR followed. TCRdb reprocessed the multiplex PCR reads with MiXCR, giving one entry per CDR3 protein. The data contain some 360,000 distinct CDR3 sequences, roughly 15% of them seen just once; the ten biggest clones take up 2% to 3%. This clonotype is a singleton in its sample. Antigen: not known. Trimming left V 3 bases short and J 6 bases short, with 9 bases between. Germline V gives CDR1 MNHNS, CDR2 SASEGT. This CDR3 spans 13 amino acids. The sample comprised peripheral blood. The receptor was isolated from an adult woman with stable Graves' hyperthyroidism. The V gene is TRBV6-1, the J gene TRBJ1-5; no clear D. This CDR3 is CASSDPALQPQHF. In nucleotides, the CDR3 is TGTGCCAGCAGTGACCCTGCTCTTCAGCCCCAGCATTTT.